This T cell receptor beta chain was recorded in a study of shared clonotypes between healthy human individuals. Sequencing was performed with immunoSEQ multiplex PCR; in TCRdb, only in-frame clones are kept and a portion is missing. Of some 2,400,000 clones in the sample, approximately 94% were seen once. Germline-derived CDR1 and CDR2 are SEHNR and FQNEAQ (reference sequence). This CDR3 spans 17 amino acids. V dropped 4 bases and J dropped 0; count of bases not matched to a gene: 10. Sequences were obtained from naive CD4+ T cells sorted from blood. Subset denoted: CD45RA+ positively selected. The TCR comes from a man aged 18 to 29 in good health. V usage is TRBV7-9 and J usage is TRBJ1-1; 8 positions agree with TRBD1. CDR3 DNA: TGTGCCAGCAGCTATGGACTAGGACAGGGACTGAACACTGAAGCTTTCTTT. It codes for CASSYGLGQGLNTEAFF.